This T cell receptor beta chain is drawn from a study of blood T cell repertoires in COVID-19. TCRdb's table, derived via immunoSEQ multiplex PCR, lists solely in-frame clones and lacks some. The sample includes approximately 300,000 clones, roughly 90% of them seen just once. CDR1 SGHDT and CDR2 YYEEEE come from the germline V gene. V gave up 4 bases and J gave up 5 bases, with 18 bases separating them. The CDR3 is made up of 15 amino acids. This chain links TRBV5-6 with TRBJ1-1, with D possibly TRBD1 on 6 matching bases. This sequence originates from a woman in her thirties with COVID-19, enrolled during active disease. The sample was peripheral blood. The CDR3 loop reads CASSPLQGSGTEAFF. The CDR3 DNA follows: TGTGCCAGCAGCCCCTTACAGGGATCGGGGACTGAAGCTTTCTTT.